The 3 T cell receptor beta chains listed next were all sequenced from one sample in a study of T cell repertoires in cytomegalovirus infection. TCRdb analysed the reads with MiXCR anew, one entry per CDR3 protein. This sample yields 400,000 to 550,000 distinct CDR3 sequences, of which about 11% are seen a single time; roughly 10% belongs to the top ten. The sequenced sample was PBMCs. These receptors all come from a human donor in good health (CMV status not recorded). Some clones in this sample may be carry-over from other donors' samples.

This clonotype was counted many times. This sequence joins TRBV24-1 and TRBJ2-3; 14 nucleotides align to TRBD2. The CDR3 totals 19 residues. V shed 5 bases, J shed 0 bases, and the junction held 9 bases outside the gene matches. Germline-derived CDR1 and CDR2 are KGHDR and SFDVKD. The CDR3 sequence is CATSGLQGTSGGSTDTQYF. The CDR3 DNA is TGTGCCACCAGTGGACTACAGGGGACTAGCGGGGGAAGCACAGATACGCAGTATTTT.

This clonotype was counted ten times or more. The chain links TRBV7-9 to TRBJ2-1; 9 bases align to TRBD1. CDR1 SEHNR and CDR2 FQNEAQ come from the germline V gene (reference sequence). V lost 5 bases and J lost 9; bases outside the gene matches: 11. The length of the CDR3 is 15 residues. The CDR3 nucleotides read TGTGCCAGCAGCCCAACAGGGGGCGCGGGTTCTGAGCAGTTCTTC. Residues: CASSPTGGAGSEQFF.

This clonotype was observed a handful of times. The chain carries TRBV12-3 or TRBV12-4 and TRBJ2-7; 7 bases line up with TRBD1. V lost 3 bases to trimming and J lost 3 bases; unmatched junction nucleotides: 5. The CDR3 is made up of 14 amino acids. The CDR3 protein is CASSLGQLRYEQYF. The CDR3 coding sequence is TGTGCCAGCAGTTTGGGACAGCTTCGCTACGAGCAGTACTTC.